These 11 T cell receptor beta chains were all obtained from the same sample, sequenced in a study of T-cell reconstitution after alpha-beta-depleted transplantation in children. Unique molecular identifiers were used to barcode this TCRbeta library. TCRdb re-called the PCR reads with MiXCR, one entry per CDR3 protein. The sample shows 6,500 to 10,000 distinct CDR3 sequences, under 20% of them seen only once. The sample in question was PBMCs, mostly from graft donor cells, obtained 60 days after TCRalphabeta/CD19-depleted stem cell transplant. These TCRs come from a girl under three years old who had a stem cell transplant for combined immunodeficiency, so the T cells may come from the graft donor.

This clonotype was observed a few times. The chain couples TRBV7-2 to TRBJ1-1, with unresolved D. The CDR3 contains 13 residues. The V end lost 1 base, the J end lost 5 bases, and 8 bases lay between the germline ends. Germline-derived CDR1 and CDR2 are SGHTA and FQGNSA. CDR3 loop: CASSLEGNTEAFF. CDR3 coding DNA: TGTGCCAGCAGCTTAGAAGGGAATACTGAAGCTTTCTTT.

The table lists this clonotype with many counts. The V call is TRBV20-1, the J call TRBJ2-2, with 7 nucleotides matching TRBD2. Trimming at V came to 5 bases and at J to 8 bases, leaving 11 bases not matched to a gene. From germline, CDR1 is DFQATT and CDR2 SNEGSKA (reference sequence). The CDR3 runs 14 residues. The CDR3 sequence is CSASPSGGRGELFF. The CDR3, as DNA: TGCAGTGCTTCACCTAGCGGAGGGAGGGGGGAGCTGTTTTTT.

This clonotype was seen more than once but under ten times. This chain links TRBV3-1 with TRBJ2-7; D is perhaps TRBD1 (6 bases). With 4 bases removed from V and 1 base from J, the gap between germline ends came to 11 bases. The CDR3 is 14 amino acids. The germline V gene has CDR1 LGHDT and CDR2 YNNKEL (reference sequence). The CDR3 loop reads CASSPDRFSYEQYF. The CDR3 bases are TGTGCCAGCAGCCCAGACAGGTTTTCCTACGAGCAGTACTTC.

The genes are TRBV7-2 and TRBJ2-3, with D tentatively TRBD2 (6 bases). This CDR3 comprises 15 residues. V was trimmed by 5 bases and J by 2 bases, leaving 14 bases between them. Germline-derived CDR1 and CDR2 are SGHTA and FQGNSA. CDR3 coding DNA: TGTGCCAGCAGCCCAACCCGGGACTCCACAGATACGCAGTATTTT. Its protein product is CASSPTRDSTDTQYF.

This clonotype showed up many times. The chain couples TRBV29-1 to TRBJ2-5; TRBD2 aligns across 8 bases. CDR1 and CDR2 (germline): SQVTM, ANQGSEA. The V segment lost 4 bases and the J segment 7 bases; nucleotides outside the gene matches: 8. This CDR3 is 13 amino acids long. CDR3 sequence reads: CSVGVPAGGTQYF. The CDR3 nucleotides are TGCAGCGTTGGGGTACCCGCGGGGGGGACCCAGTACTTC.

The rearrangement uses TRBV6-2 or TRBV6-3 and TRBJ2-7; the match to TRBD1 covers 12 bases. With V trimmed by 5 bases and J by 6 bases, 5 bases remained unmatched. The germline gives CDR1 MNHEY, CDR2 SVGEGT. The CDR3 sequence is 14 residues long. The CDR3 DNA reads as TGTGCCAGCAGTCACCGGGACAGGGGGCCCGAGCAGTACTTC. This gives the protein CASSHRDRGPEQYF.

This clonotype has just one count. The chain links TRBV27 to TRBJ2-7; 12 bases match TRBD1. V shed 6 bases and J 4 bases; nucleotides not matched to a gene: 10. The V gene's germline CDR1 is MNHEY and CDR2 SMNVEV (reference sequence). This CDR3 spans 16 amino acids. CDR3 protein: CASSELGDRGRYEQYF. The CDR3 nucleotides read TGTGCCAGCAGCGAACTAGGGGACAGGGGGCGGTACGAGCAGTACTTC.

V and J are TRBV6-5 and TRBJ2-1; 9 nucleotides line up with TRBD2. The germline CDR1 and CDR2 sequences are MNHEY and SVGAGI. J was trimmed by 7 bases and V by 5 bases; bases with no gene match: 18. CDR3 size: 18 residues. The CDR3 DNA reads TGTGCCAGCAGTACCCAATTTCTAGCGGGGCATATACCTAATGAGCAGTTCTTC. This sequence encodes CASSTQFLAGHIPNEQFF.

This clonotype was counted only a few times. This chain uses TRBV10-3 with TRBJ2-2, with 8 bases identical to TRBD1. CDR3 length: 13 residues. Germline-derived CDR1 and CDR2 are ENHRY and SYGVKD. V lost 10 bases, J lost 6 bases, and 7 bases stayed unmatched. The CDR3 is CASLQGDAGELFF. The CDR3 DNA sequence: TGTGCCAGTTTACAGGGGGACGCCGGGGAGCTGTTTTTT.

The table lists this clonotype with many counts. The chain links TRBV12-3 or TRBV12-4 to TRBJ2-3; D not resolved. Trimming shortened V by 1 base and J by 5 bases, and 7 bases separated the two germline ends. The CDR3 has 13 residues. CDR3 loop: CASSLVFRDTQYF. Written as DNA, the CDR3 is TGTGCCAGCAGTTTAGTTTTCAGAGATACGCAGTATTTT.

This chain uses TRBV3-1 with TRBJ2-3, with D tentatively TRBD2 (6 bases). The CDR3 loop spans 15 amino acids. The V gene lost 4 bases and the J gene lost 1 base, with 12 bases spanning the gap. Germline V gene lookup returns CDR1 LGHDT and CDR2 YNNKEL (reference sequence). This chain's CDR3 is CASSRTSGGTDTQYF. CDR3 DNA sequence: TGTGCCAGCAGCCGAACGTCGGGGGGCACAGATACGCAGTATTTT.